One and the same sample provided the 21 T cell receptor beta chains below, sequenced in a study of regulatory T cells in long-lasting Graves disease (dated by TCRdb to the early 2020s). The sample's time point label, in plain terms: newly diagnosed GD, antithyroid drugs for less than 3 months. RNA was extracted from PBMCs in TRIzol for both TCR sequencing and RNA sequencing. Library construction relied on multiplex PCR. The data were produced on an Illumina HiSeq 4000. TCR beta libraries were built with iRepertoire HTBI primers and Arm-PCR amplification of CDR3 regions. TCRdb redid the processing of the public reads, applying fastp at Q25 and MiXCR, and retained in-frame beta chains. Rows with a matching CDR3 protein are joined into one entry that keeps the most common DNA and genes. The table for this sample lists more than 450,000 distinct CDR3 sequences; 15% to 20% of them were counted only once. The ten top clones hold 12% of the sample.

The sample also formed part of further work on T cells in Graves' hyperthyroidism and ophthalmopathy.

The sequencing used peripheral blood mononuclear cells (PBMCs), collected at new diagnosis, from a patient treated with antithyroid drugs. The receptors come from a man aged 35 to 55 with Graves disease. Donor details come from another sample of the same person, matched by shared clones.

This clonotype showed up many times. The CDR3 coding sequence is TGTGCCAGCAGCCAGCTGCGGGAGGGCGGGTATGGCTACACCTTC. Residues: CASSQLREGGYGYTF. V gene TRBV3-1 combines with J gene TRBJ1-2; D is unresolved. The CDR3 loop spans 15 amino acids. Germline V gene sequence: CDR1 LGHDT, CDR2 YNNKEL (reference sequence). With 3 bases removed from V and 5 bases from J, the gap between germline ends came to 16 bases.

This clonotype was detected only once. The chain joins TRBV2 to TRBJ2-1, with TRBD2 matching 9 bases. The CDR3 has 17 residues. Germline V gene data show CDR1 as SNHLY and CDR2 as FYNNEI. V gave up 9 bases and J gave up 7 bases; unmatched junction bases: 19. CDR3 DNA sequence: TGTGCCAGTAGATATCGGGGGGCGGGAGGGGTTCTGAATGAGCAGTTCTTC. It translates to CASRYRGAGGVLNEQFF.

The genes are TRBV14 and TRBJ2-7, with 8 bases fitting TRBD1. Germline trimming cut 3 bases from V and 3 bases from J; bases unmatched to any gene: 7. Germline V CDR1 and CDR2: SGHDN, FVKESK. CDR3 length: 15 amino acids. The CDR3 sequence: CASSHRQGLYYEQYF. CDR3 in DNA: TGTGCCAGCAGCCATAGACAGGGGCTCTACTACGAGCAGTACTTC.

This sequence joins TRBV20-1 and TRBJ1-1; D is unresolved. V was cut by 3 bases and J by 1 base, with 3 bases left in between. This CDR3 has 11 residues. Looked up from germline, CDR1 is DFQATT and CDR2 is SNEGSKA (reference sequence). This chain's CDR3 is CSARRNTEAFF. The CDR3 nucleotides are TGCAGTGCTAGGCGGAACACTGAAGCTTTCTTT.

This clonotype was detected ten times or more. This rearrangement joins TRBV15 to TRBJ2-1; 8 nucleotides match TRBD1. Germline CDR1 reads LNHNV; CDR2 reads YYDKDF (reference sequence). V dropped 0 bases and J dropped 6; count of bases not matched to a gene: 7. CDR3 length equals 16 residues. The CDR3 coding sequence is TGTGCCACCAGCAGAGAAGGGACAGGTATCCTCAATGAGCAGTTCTTC. Its protein is CATSREGTGILNEQFF.

This clonotype came up many times. The gene calls are TRBV7-2 and TRBJ2-1, with unresolved D. Trimming removed 1 base at V and 4 bases at J, with 8 bases between. The germline CDR1 and CDR2 sequences are SGHTA and FQGNSA. The CDR3 covers 14 residues. CDR3 DNA: TGTGCCAGCAGCTTAGGAGTAGTGTACAATGAGCAGTTCTTC. This encodes CASSLGVVYNEQFF.

V is TRBV4-1 and J is TRBJ2-4; D is unclear. Per germline, CDR1 MGHRA and CDR2 YSYEKL. With 4 bases removed from V and 1 base from J, the gap between germline ends came to 8 bases. The CDR3 covers 14 residues. CDR3 sequence (DNA): TGCGCCAGCAGCCCCGCATCTGCCAAAAACATTCAGTACTTC. Translation gives CASSPASAKNIQYF.

A note on this clonotype: One base away lies a much larger clone, so this may be a sequencing read error. The chain uses TRBV13 and TRBJ2-7, with D uncertain. V lost 6 bases and J lost 6, with 21 bases in between. The CDR3 is 15 amino acids. Germline assignment: CDR1 PRHDT and CDR2 FYEKMQ (reference sequence). This CDR3 is CASSDVGQLGLEQYF. CDR3 nucleotides: TGTGCCAGCAGTGATGTCGGGCAGCTGGGCCTCGAGCAGTACTTC.

This clonotype has at least ten counts. One end of the junction is discordant with germline, which a read error may explain. The J gene is TRBJ2-1, the V gene TRBV6-2 or TRBV6-3, with no clear D. There are 13 residues in the CDR3. Per germline, CDR1 MNHEY and CDR2 SVGEGT. The CDR3 DNA is TGTACCAGCAGTCGGCGACCAAACAATGAGCAGTTCTTC. Translation: CTSSRRPNNEQFF.

This clonotype occurred a few times. The J gene is TRBJ2-5, the V gene TRBV7-8; D is unclear. The V end lost 1 base, the J end lost 1 base, and 25 bases lay between the germline ends. CDR1 is SGHVS and CDR2 is FQNEAQ in the germline V gene. There are 20 residues in the CDR3. DNA for the CDR3: TGTGCCAGCAGCTTAGTGGTTCGTCTATTCACAGATAACCCCCAAGAGACCCAGTACTTC. It translates to CASSLVVRLFTDNPQETQYF.

This clonotype was seen repeatedly, ten times or more. The chain joins TRBV6-1 to TRBJ1-1; D ambiguous. CDR3 length: 12 residues. The V end lost 3 bases, the J end lost 11 bases, and 13 bases lay between the germline ends. Germline CDR1 reads MNHNS; CDR2 reads SASEGT. The CDR3 region is CASSETGGEAFF. The DNA for the CDR3 is TGTGCCAGCAGTGAGACGGGTGGAGAGGCTTTCTTT.

This clonotype appeared many times. The chain carries TRBV12-3 or TRBV12-4 and TRBJ2-7; D not certain. The CDR3 extends over 13 amino acids. With 3 bases removed from V and 7 bases from J, the gap between germline ends came to 13 bases. CDR3 DNA: TGTGCCAGCAGTTTTCAACCTTTTGTTGAGCAGTACTTC. It encodes CASSFQPFVEQYF.

This clonotype was observed many times. The chain combines TRBV11-3 with TRBJ2-3; D remains ambiguous. The germline CDR1 and CDR2 sequences are SGHNT and YENEEA. The CDR3 is made up of 14 amino acids. The germline V and J ends were trimmed by 3 bases and 2 bases, with 9 bases remaining between them. The CDR3 sequence: CASSFIQYTDTQYF. The CDR3 region has the DNA TGTGCCAGCAGCTTTATCCAGTACACAGATACGCAGTATTTT. The whole variable domain, remainder taken from reference TRBV11-3 and TRBJ2-3, is EAGVVQSPRYKIIEKKQPVAFWCNPISGHNTLYWYLQNLGQGPELLIRYENEEAVDDSQLPKDRFSAERLKGVDSTLKIQPAELGDSAVYLCASSFIQYTDTQYFGPGTRLTVL.

This clonotype was observed a few times. J is TRBJ2-3 and V is TRBV12-3 or TRBV12-4; 7 nucleotides match TRBD1. The CDR3 loop spans 16 amino acids. The J segment lost 0 bases and the V segment lost 3 bases, leaving 6 bases of the junction unmatched. CDR3 region: CASSLDRPASTDTQYF. The CDR3 region has the DNA TGTGCCAGCAGTTTGGACAGGCCTGCTAGCACAGATACGCAGTATTTT.

This clonotype was seen repeatedly, ten times or more. V and J are TRBV2 and TRBJ2-5, with D perhaps given as TRBD1 or TRBD2 (6 bases each). From germline, CDR1 is SNHLY and CDR2 FYNNEI. Trimming shortened V by 10 bases and J by 5 bases, and 14 bases separated the two germline ends. This CDR3 comprises 12 residues. CDR3 nucleotides: TGTGCCACCACCGAGGGGGGCGAGACCCAGTACTTC. It specifies CATTEGGETQYF.

The sample holds many counts of this clonotype. This sequence joins TRBV20-1 and TRBJ2-1; D gene ambiguous. Germline CDR1 reads DFQATT; CDR2 reads SNEGSKA (reference sequence). This CDR3 has 12 amino acids. Between the trimmed V and J ends, which lost 4 bases and 6 bases, there was a span of 10 bases. In DNA, the CDR3 is TGCAGTGCTATTAATGAAGTCAATGAGCAGTTCTTC. It yields the protein CSAINEVNEQFF.

With regard to this clonotype: Given a much more abundant clone one base away, this may be a read error. The chain recombines TRBV7-9 with TRBJ2-1, with D perhaps being TRBD1 or TRBD2 (5 bases each). The CDR3 is made up of 14 amino acids. CDR1 and CDR2 (germline): SEHNR, FQNEAQ (reference sequence). The CDR3, as DNA: TGTGCCAGCAGCTCTCGGGGACCCGACAATGAGCAGCTCTTC. This sequence encodes CASSSRGPDNEQLF.

For this clonotype: This sequence may be a read error, since a much larger clone differs from it by one base. V and J are TRBV7-8 and TRBJ2-7; tentatively, D is TRBD2 (5 bases). CDR1 and CDR2 from the germline V gene are SGHVS and FQNEAQ. V lost 5 bases and J lost 0, with 17 bases in between. There are 16 residues in the CDR3. CDR3 nucleotides: TGTGCCAGCAGCCGCGGGCACTCCCTGGGCTCCTACGAGCAGTACTTC. This encodes CASSRGHSLGSYEQYF. The complete variable domain, with remaining parts taken from reference TRBV7-8 and TRBJ2-7, reads GAGVSQSPRYKVAKRGQDVALRCDPISGHVSLFWYQQALGQGPEFLTYFQNEAQLDKSGLPSDRFFAERPEGSVSTLKIQRTQQEDSAVYLCASSRGHSLGSYEQYFGPGTRLTVT.

This clonotype was seen at least ten times. This chain joins TRBV3-1 and TRBJ2-7; unclear D gene. Germline lookup yields CDR1 LGHDT and CDR2 YNNKEL (reference sequence). The CDR3 extends over 10 amino acids. The germline V and J ends were trimmed by 8 bases and 3 bases, with 5 bases remaining between them. The chain's CDR3 is CASGNYEQYF. The CDR3 bases are TGTGCCAGCGGTAACTACGAGCAGTACTTC.

This clonotype has at least ten counts. The CDR3: CASSTNYKEGLGNNEQFF. As DNA, the CDR3 is TGTGCCAGCAGCACTAATTATAAGGAGGGCCTTGGTAACAATGAGCAGTTCTTC. The rearrangement uses TRBV7-6 and TRBJ2-1, with a tentative D call TRBD2 (6 bases). CDR3 length: 18 residues. The germline gives CDR1 SGHVS, CDR2 FNYEAQ. Deletions cut 5 bases from V and 5 bases from J, with 25 bases between.

This chain uses TRBV24-1 with TRBJ2-2; 8 bases map to TRBD2. Germline assignment: CDR1 KGHDR and CDR2 SFDVKD. The CDR3 loop spans 16 amino acids. V was clipped by 4 bases and J by 5 bases; unmatched bases: 8. DNA of the CDR3: TGTGCCACCAGTGACCCTTCTAGCGGGTGGACCGGGGAGCTGTTTTTT. Protein product: CATSDPSSGWTGELFF.